The clone carrying this T cell receptor (beta chain) was counted a single time. The data stem from a study of T cell responses to AZD1222 COVID-19 vaccine. TCRdb's table, derived via immunoSEQ multiplex PCR, lists solely in-frame clones and lacks some. The sample gives some 120,000 clones, about 90% of which show up once; 1.4% to 1.5% is in the top ten. This CDR3 has 15 amino acids. Trimming took off 7 bases at V and 0 bases at J, with 15 bases between the two ends. Germline CDR1 reads MDHEN; CDR2 reads SYDVKM. The chain uses TRBV28 and TRBJ1-2; no reliable D call. The material was peripheral blood, obtained on day 0 of AZD1222 vaccination. The clonotype was recovered from an adult in good health. CDR3 DNA sequence: TGTGCCAGCACGCCCTCAGGAGGGCCTAACTATGGCTACACCTTC. Protein product: CASTPSGGPNYGYTF.